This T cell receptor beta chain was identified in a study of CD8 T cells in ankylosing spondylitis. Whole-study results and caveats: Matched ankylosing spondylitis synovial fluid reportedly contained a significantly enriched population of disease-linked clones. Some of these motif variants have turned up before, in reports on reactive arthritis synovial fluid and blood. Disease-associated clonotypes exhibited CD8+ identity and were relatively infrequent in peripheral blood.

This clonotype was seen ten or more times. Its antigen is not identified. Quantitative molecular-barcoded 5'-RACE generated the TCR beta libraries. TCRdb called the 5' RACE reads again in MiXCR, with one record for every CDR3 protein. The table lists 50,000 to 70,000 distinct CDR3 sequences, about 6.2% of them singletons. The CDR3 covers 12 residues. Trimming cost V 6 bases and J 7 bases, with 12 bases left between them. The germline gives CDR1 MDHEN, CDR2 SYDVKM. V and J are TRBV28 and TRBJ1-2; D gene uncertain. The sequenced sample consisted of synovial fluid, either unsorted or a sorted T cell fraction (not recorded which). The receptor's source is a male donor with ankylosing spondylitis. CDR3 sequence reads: CASRKGIGGYTF. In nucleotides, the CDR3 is TGTGCCAGCAGAAAGGGAATCGGTGGCTACACCTTC.